These 15 T cell receptor beta chains originate from one sample sequenced in a study of Tregs in tolerant kidney transplant recipients (dated by TCRdb to the late 2010s). The library was generated by the immunoSEQ multiplex PCR assay. Here the immuneACCESS table is served through TCRdb, limited to in-frame sequences with V and J called. Missing clones are a known gap in these copies; in checked studies unresolved V genes cover under half, and the rest lacks a known reason. In all, the sample holds about 240,000 clones, and about four fifths of those were seen once. The ten largest clones take up around 0.64% of the sample. Sequencing was carried out using CD4+ T cells from blood. The receptors originated from a human donor in good health.

V and J are TRBV5-1 and TRBJ1-1, with 10 bases lining up with TRBD1. J was trimmed by 11 bases and V by 4 bases; bases with no gene match: 11. Germline assignment: CDR1 SGHRS and CDR2 YFSETQ. The CDR3 runs to 14 residues. The CDR3 bases are TGCGCCAGCAGCCCCGCTGTCGAGGACAGGGGGGCTTTCTTT. Translating it yields CASSPAVEDRGAFF. The full variable domain, its missing parts supplied by reference TRBV5-1 and TRBJ1-1, is KAGVTQTPRYLIKTRGQQVTLSCSPISGHRSVSWYQQTPGQGLQFLFEYFSETQRNKGNFPGRFSGRQFSNSRSEMNVSTLELGDSALYLCASSPAVEDRGAFFGQGTRLTVV.

This chain links TRBV6-5 with TRBJ2-7, with a weak D call TRBD1 (5 bases). The CDR3 has 11 amino acids. The ends were cut back, 7 bases at V and 3 bases at J, with 7 bases in the middle. Germline V lookup: CDR1 MNHEY, CDR2 SVGAGI. CDR3 coding DNA: TGTGCCAGCAAGGGGAACTACGAGCAGTACTTC. Protein: CASKGNYEQYF.

The chain employs TRBV6-1 and TRBJ1-5, with D perhaps matching TRBD1 (6 bases). Germline lookup yields CDR1 MNHNS and CDR2 SASEGT. The V and J ends lost 6 bases and 5 bases respectively, with 11 bases between them. The CDR3 contains 13 residues. The DNA of the CDR3 is TGTGCCAGCAGGCAGGGGACGGATCAGCCCCAGCATTTT. It yields the protein CASRQGTDQPQHF.

V and J are TRBV7-9 and TRBJ1-1; a weak D match, TRBD1 (5 bases). Trimming removed 3 bases from V and 8 bases from J, with 13 bases in between. Per the germline V gene, CDR1 is SEHNR and CDR2 is FQNEAQ (reference sequence). This CDR3 contains 13 residues. The CDR3 coding sequence is TGTGCCAGCAGCTTGGATGGTGGGGCCGAAGCTTTCTTT. Amino acids: CASSLDGGAEAFF.

The chain carries TRBV29-1 and TRBJ1-2; 9 bases align to TRBD1. This CDR3 is built from 12 residues. Germline loops: CDR1 SQVTM, CDR2 ANQGSEA. The V gene end was trimmed by 7 bases and the J gene end by 6 bases; junction bases not matched to a gene: 6. CDR3 sequence (DNA): TGCAGCGCCTTGACAGGGGGGAATGGCTACACCTTC. It specifies CSALTGGNGYTF.

The chain carries TRBV5-4 and TRBJ1-2; 9 nucleotides agree with TRBD1. The CDR3 sequence is 15 residues long. Germline trimming cut 7 bases from V and 3 bases from J; bases unmatched to any gene: 10. The germline CDR1 and CDR2 sequences are SGHNT and YYREEE (reference sequence). The CDR3 DNA follows: TGTGCCAGCTCCCTCGCTACAGGGGGCCACTATGGCTACACCTTC. Translated: CASSLATGGHYGYTF.

The V gene is TRBV7-3, the J gene TRBJ2-1; 11 positions match TRBD2. V gave up 3 bases and J gave up 6 bases; unmatched junction bases: 4. CDR3 length: 15 amino acids. From germline, CDR1 is SGHTA and CDR2 FQGTGA. This CDR3 reads CASSLVAGGPNEQFF. DNA for the CDR3: TGTGCCAGCAGCTTGGTAGCGGGGGGGCCCAATGAGCAGTTCTTC.

V is TRBV7-2 and J is TRBJ1-2; 9 positions agree with TRBD1. The CDR3 is made up of 15 amino acids. V lost 5 bases and J lost 4; bases outside the gene matches: 8. CDR1 is SGHTA, CDR2 FQGNSA, per germline. CDR3 protein: CASSQLGTGLYGYTF. CDR3 sequence (DNA): TGTGCCAGCAGCCAATTGGGGACAGGGCTCTATGGCTACACCTTC. The entire variable domain, with the rest obtained from reference TRBV7-2 and TRBJ1-2, is as follows: GAGVSQSPSNKVTEKGKDVELRCDPISGHTALYWYRQSLGQGLEFLIYFQGNSAPDKSGLPSDRFSAERTGGSVSTLTIQRTQQEDSAVYLCASSQLGTGLYGYTFGSGTRLTVV.

This clone was seen a handful of times. The rearrangement uses TRBV5-6 and TRBJ1-2, with D unresolved. The CDR3 loop spans 14 amino acids. V was cut by 0 bases and J by 4 bases, with 10 bases left in between. Germline values: CDR1 SGHDT, CDR2 YYEEEE. The CDR3 spells CASSLGRRPYGYTF. CDR3 DNA: TGTGCCAGCAGCTTGGGGCGTCGCCCCTATGGCTACACCTTC.

This chain joins TRBV6-5 and TRBJ1-5; no clear D. The germline CDR1 and CDR2 sequences are MNHEY and SVGAGI. The CDR3 has 12 amino acids. CDR3 nucleotides: TGTGCGGCCCGAAATAGCAATCAGCCCCAGCATTTT. Its translation: CAARNSNQPQHF.

The rearrangement links TRBV6-5 to TRBJ1-2, with D possibly being TRBD1 (5 bases). The CDR3 totals 15 residues. Germline loops: CDR1 MNHEY, CDR2 SVGAGI. The V gene lost 0 bases and the J gene lost 4 bases, with 12 bases spanning the gap. Written as DNA, the CDR3 is TGTGCCAGCAGTTACTCTGGGGGGATAACCTATGGCTACACCTTC. Translation: CASSYSGGITYGYTF.

This clone is a singleton in its sample. The chain uses TRBV6-1 and TRBJ2-1; no clear D. With 8 bases removed from V and 5 bases from J, the gap between germline ends came to 7 bases. CDR3 length equals 11 residues. The germline CDR1 and CDR2 sequences are MNHNS and SASEGT. CDR3 in DNA: TGTGCCAGCGGCTTCCACAATGAGCAGTTCTTC. Protein sequence: CASGFHNEQFF.

The CDR3 region is CASSITRTAGNTIYF. CDR3 DNA: TGTGCCAGTAGTATTACAAGGACAGCTGGAAACACCATATATTTT. The V gene is TRBV19, the J gene TRBJ1-3, with D possibly matching TRBD1 (6 bases). The CDR3 totals 15 residues. Germline CDR1 LNHDA, CDR2 SQIVND (reference sequence). The germline V and J ends were trimmed by 3 bases and 2 bases, with 11 bases remaining between them.

The gene calls are TRBV19 and TRBJ1-1; D unclear. V was cut by 9 bases and J by 5 bases, with 16 bases left in between. Germline CDR1 reads LNHDA; CDR2 reads SQIVND (reference sequence). This CDR3 region has 13 residues. CDR3 loop: CASQNPARTEAFF. The CDR3 DNA reads as TGTGCCAGCCAGAACCCAGCAAGAACTGAAGCTTTCTTT. Combining the CDR3 with reference TRBV19 and TRBJ1-1 gives the whole variable domain DGGITQSPKYLFRKEGQNVTLSCEQNLNHDAMYWYRQDPGQGLRLIYYSQIVNDFQKGDIAEGYSVSREKKESFPLTVTSAQKNPTAFYLCASQNPARTEAFFGQGTRLTVV.

The chain recombines TRBV5-1 with TRBJ1-2; no clear D. Deletions cut 4 bases from V and 5 bases from J, with 15 bases between. The CDR3 has 14 amino acids. Germline CDR1 SGHRS, CDR2 YFSETQ. The CDR3 region has the DNA TGCGCCAGCAGCAACGGCGGGTCTGGATATGGCTACACCTTC. It yields the protein CASSNGGSGYGYTF.